The 13 T cell receptor beta chains below come from one sample, sequenced in a study of cytomegalovirus exposure and HLA in healthy donors. Researchers ran the PCR with 60 Vbeta and 13 Jbeta primers. The protocol was immunoSEQ multiplex PCR, while the TCRdb copy is restricted to in-frame clones and leaves out a portion. Here the sample spans approximately 170,000 clones, 70% to 90% being singletons. Sequencing used PBMCs. Receptors were obtained from a male donor in good health and CMV-seronegative.

As DNA, the CDR3 is TGTGCCAGCAGCGGGGGACTAGCGGGAACCTACAATGAGCAGTTCTTC. Encoded protein: CASSGGLAGTYNEQFF. The rearrangement uses TRBV9 and TRBJ2-1; 13 nucleotides line up with TRBD2. The germline V gene has CDR1 SGDLS and CDR2 YYNGEE. The CDR3 length is 16 residues. The J segment lost 2 bases and the V segment lost 3 bases, leaving 2 bases of the junction unmatched.

The chain employs TRBV2 and TRBJ2-1, with a tentative D call TRBD2 (6 bases). The CDR3 extends over 13 amino acids. CDR1 is SNHLY and CDR2 is FYNNEI in the germline V gene. V was clipped by 6 bases and J by 5 bases, with 11 bases between them. CDR3 in amino acids: CASRLRLDNEQFF. CDR3 bases: TGTGCCAGCAGGTTAAGACTAGACAATGAGCAGTTCTTC.

The gene calls are TRBV19 and TRBJ1-1, with 8 positions matching TRBD1. This CDR3 has 15 amino acids. J gave up 4 bases and V 7 bases, and 11 bases lay outside the gene matches. Germline V gene data show CDR1 as LNHDA and CDR2 as SQIVND (reference sequence). This CDR3 is CASKEQGGRRTEAFF. The CDR3 DNA reads as TGTGCCAGTAAAGAACAGGGGGGACGTCGCACTGAAGCTTTCTTT.

The J gene is TRBJ1-1, the V gene TRBV28, with TRBD1 identical over 7 bases. The length of the CDR3 is 14 residues. In germline, CDR1 is MDHEN, CDR2 SYDVKM. V gave up 6 bases and J gave up 3 bases; unmatched junction bases: 7. The CDR3 region has the DNA TGTGCCAGCAGGCTGGACAGGCCGGACACTGAAGCTTTCTTT. It specifies CASRLDRPDTEAFF.

V usage is TRBV21-1 and J usage is TRBJ2-7; the table's D call TRBD1 went unverified against the DNA. TRBV21-1 is termed a pseudogene. This CDR3 region has 13 residues. CDR3 sequence (DNA): TGTGCCAGCAAAATACGGGACAGCTACGAGCAGTACTTC. As protein: CASKIRDSYEQYF.

This clone came up once. The chain has TRBV27 and TRBJ1-4; 8 nucleotides match TRBD1. Germline CDR1 and CDR2: MNHEY and SMNVEV (reference sequence). V lost 5 bases to trimming and J lost 8 bases; unmatched junction nucleotides: 10. This CDR3 spans 15 amino acids. The DNA for the CDR3 is TGTGCCAGCAGTCCCTGGACAGGGAGTCACGAAAAACTGTTTTTT. Its translation is CASSPWTGSHEKLFF. The full variable domain, with the rest looked up from reference TRBV27 and TRBJ1-4, is EAQVTQNPRYLITVTGKKLTVTCSQNMNHEYMSWYRQDPGLGLRQIYYSMNVEVTDKGDVPEGYKVSRKEKRNFPLILESPSPNQTSLYFCASSPWTGSHEKLFFGSGTQLSVL.

The V and J genes are TRBV29-1 and TRBJ2-1, with D possibly matching TRBD2 (6 bases). Germline V gives CDR1 SQVTM, CDR2 ANQGSEA. The CDR3 length is 15 residues. V was clipped by 7 bases and J by 3 bases, with 19 bases between them. Written as DNA, the CDR3 is TGCAGCGCAGTCGGGACTCTCGGCTTCTACAATGAGCAGTTCTTC. It codes for CSAVGTLGFYNEQFF.

The rearrangement links TRBV2 to TRBJ1-1, with TRBD1 matching over 8 bases. V lost 5 bases to trimming and J lost 0 bases; unmatched junction nucleotides: 5. Germline V lookup: CDR1 SNHLY, CDR2 FYNNEI. CDR3 length: 15 amino acids. The CDR3 DNA reads as TGTGCCAGCAGTAGGGACAGGCTCCTGAACACTGAAGCTTTCTTT. Protein product: CASSRDRLLNTEAFF.

This rearrangement joins TRBV9 to TRBJ2-3; 14 nucleotides align to TRBD2. The CDR3 consists of 19 residues. The V gene's germline CDR1 is SGDLS and CDR2 YYNGEE. Germline trimming cut 4 bases from V and 6 bases from J; bases unmatched to any gene: 16. The CDR3 reads CASSTTPGGLAGVLDTQYF. The CDR3 DNA reads as TGTGCCAGCAGCACCACCCCTGGGGGACTAGCGGGAGTCCTGGATACGCAGTATTTT.

This sequence joins TRBV11-2 and TRBJ2-7; maybe TRBD2 (6 bases). CDR3 size: 15 residues. Trimming removed 5 bases from V and 6 bases from J, with 20 bases in between. The germline V gene encodes CDR1 SGHAT and CDR2 FQNNGV. CDR3 sequence (DNA): TGTGCCAGCAGCCGCGGGACCAGAGTACGGGGCGAGCAGTACTTC. Residues: CASSRGTRVRGEQYF.

This clone was detected once. The genes are TRBV2 and TRBJ2-5, with 7 nucleotides matching TRBD1. The V segment lost 4 bases and the J segment 4 bases; nucleotides outside the gene matches: 3. The CDR3 consists of 13 residues. Germline CDR1 SNHLY, CDR2 FYNNEI. The CDR3 DNA sequence: TGTGCCAGCAGTGGACAGGGAAGAGAGACCCAGTACTTC. This gives the protein CASSGQGRETQYF.

The chain is built from TRBV7-2 and TRBJ2-7; 13 bases agree with TRBD2. CDR1 and CDR2 from the germline V gene are SGHTA and FQGNSA. This CDR3 spans 17 amino acids. V lost 5 bases to trimming and J lost 3 bases; unmatched junction nucleotides: 10. CDR3 in amino acids: CASSMRTSGSGIYEQYF. The CDR3 coding sequence is TGTGCCAGCAGCATGCGGACTAGCGGGAGCGGGATCTACGAGCAGTACTTC.

This clone was counted a few times. The chain links TRBV4-3 to TRBJ1-2; TRBD1 is a possible D gene (5 bases). The CDR3 spans 14 residues. V lost 4 bases and J 0 bases, leaving 9 bases between the germline ends. Germline V gene sequence: CDR1 LGHNA, CDR2 YSLEER. Here the CDR3 reads CASSPRQTNYGYTF. CDR3 nucleotide sequence: TGCGCCAGCAGCCCCCGACAGACTAACTATGGCTACACCTTC.